This TCR beta chain was retrieved from a study of blood T cell repertoires in COVID-19. Looking at the study overall: PBMCs, B-cell-depleted T cells, or T cells provided the cDNA or gDNA that made up the material.

Trimming stripped 3 bases from V and 5 bases from J, with 17 bases between. The CDR3 sequence is 15 residues long. Looked up from germline, CDR1 is SGHDT and CDR2 is YYEEEE. Original handling: Researchers report that nucleated cell counts were estimated from reference gene primer amplification. TCRdb's copy holds only in-frame clones and misses some; the assay was immunoSEQ multiplex PCR. The V and J calls and clone size come from that table; D and trimming were worked out from the DNA. The sample contains some 160,000 clones, about 86% of which appear only once. This clone appeared a single time. The chain is built from TRBV5-6 and TRBJ1-2; D unresolved. The origin of this receptor is a woman between 65 and 79 years old with acute or convalescent COVID-19. Input material: peripheral blood. The CDR3 DNA reads as TGTGCCAGCAGCTACAATACGGCGGCACCGTATGGCTACACCTTC. Its translation: CASSYNTAAPYGYTF.